Reported below is one T cell receptor (beta chain). While infection was still active, Seattle patients were enrolled and then followed longitudinally. This entry is derived from a study of blood T cell repertoires in COVID-19. Looking at the study overall: Sites across the United States, Italy and Spain contributed samples from acute and convalescent COVID-19. From T cells, B-cell-depleted T cells, or PBMCs came the material, which was cDNA or gDNA.

V was pared by 8 bases and J by 5 bases, with 10 bases of the junction left unmatched. The CDR3 length is 14 residues. The germline V gene has CDR1 ENHRY and CDR2 SYGVKD. Per the original methods: The assay estimated nucleated cells by amplifying reference gene primers. This table comes from immunoSEQ multiplex PCR, and its TCRdb copy is limited to in-frame clones, with some not included. From that table come the V and J calls and clone size; the DNA was used to work out D and trimming. The profile shows about 410,000 clones, around nine tenths of them singletons. This receptor was taken from a woman between 40 and 55 years old with COVID-19, enrolled during active disease. The V call is TRBV10-3, the J call TRBJ2-5; 8 nucleotides match TRBD1. Sample: peripheral blood. The chain's CDR3 is CAIGTQGAFETQYF. The CDR3 region has the DNA TGTGCCATCGGGACGCAGGGGGCTTTTGAGACCCAGTACTTC.